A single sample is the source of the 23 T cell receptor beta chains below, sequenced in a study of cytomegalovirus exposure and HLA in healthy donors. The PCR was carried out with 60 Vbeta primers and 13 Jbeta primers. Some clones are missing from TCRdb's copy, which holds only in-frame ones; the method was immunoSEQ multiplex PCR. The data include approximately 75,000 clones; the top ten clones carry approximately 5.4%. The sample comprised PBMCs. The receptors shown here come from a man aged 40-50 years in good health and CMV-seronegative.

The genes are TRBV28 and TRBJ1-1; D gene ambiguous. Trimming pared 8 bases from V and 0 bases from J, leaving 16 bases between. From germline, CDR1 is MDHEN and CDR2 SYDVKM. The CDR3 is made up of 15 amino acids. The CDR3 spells CASSAAGIMNTEAFF. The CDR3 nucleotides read TGTGCCAGCTCCGCGGCTGGAATTATGAACACTGAAGCTTTCTTT. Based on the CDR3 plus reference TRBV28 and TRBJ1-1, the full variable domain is DVKVTQSSRYLVKRTGEKVFLECVQDMDHENMFWYRQDPGLGLRLIYFSYDVKMKEKGDIPEGYSVSREKKERFSLILESASTNQTSMYLCASSAAGIMNTEAFFGQGTRLTVV.

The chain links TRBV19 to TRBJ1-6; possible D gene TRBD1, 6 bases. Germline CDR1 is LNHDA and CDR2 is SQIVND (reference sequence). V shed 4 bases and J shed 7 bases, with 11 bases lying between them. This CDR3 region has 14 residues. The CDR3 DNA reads TGTGCCAGTAGTACGACAGGAGAGAATTCACCCCTCCACTTT. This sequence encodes CASSTTGENSPLHF.

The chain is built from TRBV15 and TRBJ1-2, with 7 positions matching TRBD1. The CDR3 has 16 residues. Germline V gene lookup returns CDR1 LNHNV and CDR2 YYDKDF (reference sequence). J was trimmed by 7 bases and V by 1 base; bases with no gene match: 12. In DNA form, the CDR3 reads TGTGCCACCAGCAGAGCTGTCCACAGGGGTGATGGTGGCTACACCTTC. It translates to CATSRAVHRGDGGYTF.

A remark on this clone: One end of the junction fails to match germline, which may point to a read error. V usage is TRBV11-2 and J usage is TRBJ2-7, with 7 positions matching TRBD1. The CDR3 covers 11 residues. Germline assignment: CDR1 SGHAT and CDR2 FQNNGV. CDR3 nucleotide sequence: TGTGCCAGCAGCTCACCGGGACAGACTTATTTC. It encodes CASSSPGQTYF.

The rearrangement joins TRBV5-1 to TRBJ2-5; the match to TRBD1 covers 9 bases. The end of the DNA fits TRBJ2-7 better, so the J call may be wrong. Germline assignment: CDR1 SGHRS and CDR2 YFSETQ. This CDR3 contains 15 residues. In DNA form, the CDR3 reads TGCGCCAGCAGCCTCTCGACAGGGGGCTCCTACGAGCAGTACTTC. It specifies CASSLSTGGSYEQYF.

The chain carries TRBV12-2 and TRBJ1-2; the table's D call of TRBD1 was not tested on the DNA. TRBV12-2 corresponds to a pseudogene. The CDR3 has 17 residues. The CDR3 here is CASRLAGSYRSHYGYTF. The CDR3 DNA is TGTGCAAGTCGCTTAGCGGGTTCGTACAGGAGCCACTATGGCTACACCTTC.

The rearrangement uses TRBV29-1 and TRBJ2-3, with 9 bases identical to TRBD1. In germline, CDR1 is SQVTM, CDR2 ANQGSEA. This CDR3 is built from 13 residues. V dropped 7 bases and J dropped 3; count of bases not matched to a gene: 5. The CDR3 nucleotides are TGCAGCGGAGGGACAGGGTCAACAGATACGCAGTATTTT. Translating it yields CSGGTGSTDTQYF.

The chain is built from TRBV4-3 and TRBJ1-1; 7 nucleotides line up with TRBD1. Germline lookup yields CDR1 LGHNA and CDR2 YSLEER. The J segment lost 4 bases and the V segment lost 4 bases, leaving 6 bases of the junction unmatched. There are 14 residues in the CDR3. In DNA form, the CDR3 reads TGCGCCAGCAGCCGACAGGGAAGGGGCACTGAAGCTTTCTTT. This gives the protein CASSRQGRGTEAFF.

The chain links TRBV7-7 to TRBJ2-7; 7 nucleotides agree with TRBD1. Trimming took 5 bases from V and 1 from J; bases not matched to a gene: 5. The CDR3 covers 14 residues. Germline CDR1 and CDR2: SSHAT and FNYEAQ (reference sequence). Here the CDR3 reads CASSPYRGSYEQYF. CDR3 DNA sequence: TGTGCCAGCAGCCCATACAGGGGTTCCTACGAGCAGTACTTC.

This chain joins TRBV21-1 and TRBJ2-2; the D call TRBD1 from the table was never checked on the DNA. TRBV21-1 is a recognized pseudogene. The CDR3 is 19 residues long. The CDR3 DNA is TGTGCCAGCAGCAAAAAGATTGAACATGACGGGACAGGGGCCGGGGAGCTGTTTTTT. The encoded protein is CASSKKIEHDGTGAGELFF.

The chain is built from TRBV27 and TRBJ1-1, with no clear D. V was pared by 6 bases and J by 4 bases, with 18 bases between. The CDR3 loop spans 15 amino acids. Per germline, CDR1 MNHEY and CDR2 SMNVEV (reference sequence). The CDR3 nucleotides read TGTGCCAGCAGACCACACTACGATCTAGGCACTGAAGCTTTCTTT. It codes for CASRPHYDLGTEAFF.

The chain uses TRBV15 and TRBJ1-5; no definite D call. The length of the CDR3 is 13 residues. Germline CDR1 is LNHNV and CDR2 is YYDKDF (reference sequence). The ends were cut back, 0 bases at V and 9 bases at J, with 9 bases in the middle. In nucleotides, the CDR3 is TGTGCCACCAGCAGAGATGAGATGCGGCCCCAGCATTTT. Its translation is CATSRDEMRPQHF.

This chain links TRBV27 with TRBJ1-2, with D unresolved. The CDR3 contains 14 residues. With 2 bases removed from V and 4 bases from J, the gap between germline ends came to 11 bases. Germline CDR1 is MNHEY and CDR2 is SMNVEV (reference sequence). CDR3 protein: CASSLTRKTYGYTF. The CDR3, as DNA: TGTGCCAGCAGTTTAACAAGAAAAACCTATGGCTACACCTTC.

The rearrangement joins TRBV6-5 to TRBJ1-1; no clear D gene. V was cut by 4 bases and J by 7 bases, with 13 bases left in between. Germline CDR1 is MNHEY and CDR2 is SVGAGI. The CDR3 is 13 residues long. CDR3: CASSFIMGSEAFF. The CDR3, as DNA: TGTGCCAGCAGTTTTATAATGGGCAGTGAAGCTTTCTTT.

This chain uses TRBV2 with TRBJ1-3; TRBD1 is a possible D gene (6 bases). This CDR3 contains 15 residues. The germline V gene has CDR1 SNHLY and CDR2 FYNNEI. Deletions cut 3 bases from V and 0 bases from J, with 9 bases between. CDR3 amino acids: CASSEGAASGNTIYF. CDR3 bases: TGTGCCAGCAGTGAGGGGGCGGCCTCTGGAAACACCATATATTTT.

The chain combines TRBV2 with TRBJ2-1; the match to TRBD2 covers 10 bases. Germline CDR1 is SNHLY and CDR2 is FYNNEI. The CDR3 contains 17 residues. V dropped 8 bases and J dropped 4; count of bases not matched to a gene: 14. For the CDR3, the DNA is TGTGCCAGCGACAGGGGACTAGCGCCTTCAAAGTACAATGAGCAGTTCTTC. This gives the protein CASDRGLAPSKYNEQFF.

This CDR3 reads CASSWTTGGATEAFF. DNA of the CDR3: TGCGCCAGCAGCTGGACGACAGGGGGCGCCACTGAAGCTTTCTTT. V and J are TRBV5-1 and TRBJ1-1, with TRBD1 matching over 10 bases. This CDR3 is 15 amino acids long. The J segment lost 4 bases and the V segment lost 3 bases, leaving 6 bases of the junction unmatched. The germline V gene has CDR1 SGHRS and CDR2 YFSETQ.

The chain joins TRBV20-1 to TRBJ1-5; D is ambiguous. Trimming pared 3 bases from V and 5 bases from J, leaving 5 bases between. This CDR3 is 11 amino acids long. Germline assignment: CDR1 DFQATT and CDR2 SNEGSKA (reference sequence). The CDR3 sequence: CSASVDQPQHF. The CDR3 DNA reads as TGCAGTGCTAGCGTCGATCAGCCCCAGCATTTT.

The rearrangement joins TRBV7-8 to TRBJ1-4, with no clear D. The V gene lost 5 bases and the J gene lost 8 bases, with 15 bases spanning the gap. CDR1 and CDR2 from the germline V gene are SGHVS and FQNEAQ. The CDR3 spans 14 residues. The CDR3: CASSAREGGEKLFF. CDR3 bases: TGTGCCAGCAGCGCACGGGAGGGTGGAGAAAAACTGTTTTTT. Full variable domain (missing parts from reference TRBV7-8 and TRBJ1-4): GAGVSQSPRYKVAKRGQDVALRCDPISGHVSLFWYQQALGQGPEFLTYFQNEAQLDKSGLPSDRFFAERPEGSVSTLKIQRTQQEDSAVYLCASSAREGGEKLFFGSGTQLSVL.

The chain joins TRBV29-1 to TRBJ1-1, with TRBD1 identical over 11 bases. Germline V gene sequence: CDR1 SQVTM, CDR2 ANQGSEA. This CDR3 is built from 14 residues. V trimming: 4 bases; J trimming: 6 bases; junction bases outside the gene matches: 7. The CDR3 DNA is TGCAGCGTTGTTAGGACAGGGGGCAAAGCTGAAGCTTTCTTT. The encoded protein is CSVVRTGGKAEAFF.

The CDR3 nucleotides are TGTGCCAGCTCCAGGCAGGGGAACACCGGGGAGCTGTTTTTT. This sequence encodes CASSRQGNTGELFF. The J gene is TRBJ2-2, the V gene TRBV7-9; weak D call: TRBD1 (5 bases). CDR3 size: 14 residues. CDR1 and CDR2 from the germline V gene are SEHNR and FQNEAQ (reference sequence). Between the trimmed V and J ends, which lost 8 bases and 1 base, there was a span of 11 bases.

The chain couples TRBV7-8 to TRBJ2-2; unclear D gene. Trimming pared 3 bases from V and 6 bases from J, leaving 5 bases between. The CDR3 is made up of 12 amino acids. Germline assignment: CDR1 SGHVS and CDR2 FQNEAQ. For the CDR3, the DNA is TGTGCCAGCAGCTTCTCGGCCGGGGAGCTGTTTTTT. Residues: CASSFSAGELFF. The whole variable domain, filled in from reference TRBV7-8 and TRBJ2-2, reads GAGVSQSPRYKVAKRGQDVALRCDPISGHVSLFWYQQALGQGPEFLTYFQNEAQLDKSGLPSDRFFAERPEGSVSTLKIQRTQQEDSAVYLCASSFSAGELFFGEGSRLTVL.

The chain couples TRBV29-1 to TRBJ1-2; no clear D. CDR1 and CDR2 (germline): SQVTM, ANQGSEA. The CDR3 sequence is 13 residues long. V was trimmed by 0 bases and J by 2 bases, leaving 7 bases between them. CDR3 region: CSVEDRGNYGYTF. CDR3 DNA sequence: TGCAGCGTTGAAGATCGCGGGAACTATGGCTACACCTTC.